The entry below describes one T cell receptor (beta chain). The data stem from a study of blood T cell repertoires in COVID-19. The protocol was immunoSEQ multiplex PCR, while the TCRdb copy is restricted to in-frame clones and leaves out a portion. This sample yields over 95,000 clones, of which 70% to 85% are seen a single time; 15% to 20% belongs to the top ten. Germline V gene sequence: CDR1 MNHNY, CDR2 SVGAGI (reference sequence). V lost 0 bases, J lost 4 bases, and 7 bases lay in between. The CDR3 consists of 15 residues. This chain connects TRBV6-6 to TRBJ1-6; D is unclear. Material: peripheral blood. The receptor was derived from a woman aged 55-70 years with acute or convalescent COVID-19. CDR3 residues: CASSYSRHYNSPLHF. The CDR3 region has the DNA TGTGCCAGCAGTTACTCGAGGCATTATAATTCACCCCTCCACTTT.